This T cell receptor beta chain came from a study of shared clonotypes between healthy human individuals. Study as a whole: Each donor had three CD4 naive, three CD4 memory, two CD8 naive and one CD8 memory plate. Whole-study findings and limits: Of the naive CD4 clonotypes, around 4.8% were shared across a few donors. Larger richness was generally estimated for naive than memory subsets.

CD45RO-negative CD8 cells positively selected for CCR7 made up the naive population, which excluded terminally differentiated effector memory CD45RA+ cells. All participating donors were Caucasian adults from Nashville, Tennessee. This CDR3 is 14 amino acids long. Per the germline V gene, CDR1 is KGHSH and CDR2 is LQKENI. V lost 3 bases to trimming and J lost 1 base, with 7 bases between them. Generated by immunoSEQ multiplex PCR, the TCRdb table keeps only in-frame clones and is missing some. This sample has about 2.2 million clones, with just over 90% found just once. Notes on this clone: Its antigen is currently unknown.

This chain links TRBV18 with TRBJ1-5; D is uncertain. Source material: naive CD8+ T cells from PBMCs. The clonotype comes from a man in his late teens or twenties in good health. Some clones in this sample may be carry-over from other donors' samples. This CDR3 is CASSPRESNQPQHF. DNA for the CDR3: TGTGCCAGCTCACCTCGGGAGAGCAATCAGCCCCAGCATTTT.